Listed below are T cell receptor beta chains from one sample, sequenced in a study of blood T cell repertoires in COVID-19. The table came from immunoSEQ multiplex PCR; TCRdb's copy has only in-frame clones and leaves some out. Among under 300,000 clones listed, approximately 89% were seen once. Sequencing used PBMCs or T cells enriched from blood (not recorded which). These receptors were taken from a woman aged 40 to 50 with acute COVID-19. Each CDR3 is given with its conserved first and last residue. Each record gives: J gene, D gene, V gene, clone size, CDR3 protein, CDR3 DNA. D genes are given only for firm matches. Some rows have no size entry. The others give once, few or many, or a class for an expanded clone.

>TRBJ1-1|TRBD1|TRBV7-9|few
CASSHKGARDMNTEAFF
TGTGCCAGCAGCCACAAGGGGGCTCGGGACATGAACACTGAAGCTTTCTTT
>TRBJ2-1|TRBD1|TRBV12-5|once
CASARDRGLYNEQFF
TGTGCTAGTGCCCGGGACAGGGGGCTTTACAATGAGCAGTTCTTC
>TRBJ2-3|TRBD2|TRBV4-3|NA
CASSQDRTGGSHPDTQYF
TGCGCCAGCAGCCAAGATCGCACGGGCGGGAGCCATCCAGATACGCAGTATTTT
>TRBJ2-3|TRBD1|TRBV7-2|NA
CASSSRDRGPDTQYF
TGTGCCAGCAGCTCGCGGGACAGGGGCCCAGATACGCAGTATTTT
>TRBJ1-5|TRBD1|TRBV6-2/TRBV6-3|once
CASSLDRGGNQPQHF
TGTGCCAGCAGTTTGGACAGGGGCGGGAATCAGCCCCAGCATTTT
>TRBJ2-1|TRBD1|TRBV7-9|NA
CASSLGTGEVDEQFF
TGTGCCAGCAGCCTCGGGACAGGGGAGGTCGATGAGCAGTTCTTC
>TRBJ2-7|TRBD1|TRBV5-1|NA
CASRRQGAHEQYF
TGCGCCAGCAGAAGACAGGGGGCCCACGAGCAGTACTTC
>TRBJ2-1|NA|TRBV19|NA
CASSIDQEGDEQFF
TGTGCCAGTAGTATAGATCAGGAAGGCGATGAGCAGTTCTTC
>TRBJ2-1|TRBD2|TRBV11-2|NA
CASSPPLAGYSNEQFF
TGTGCCAGCAGCCCCCCCCTAGCGGGATATAGTAATGAGCAGTTCTTC
>TRBJ1-1|TRBD1|TRBV3-1/TRBV3-2|NA
CASSQVIREGARNTEAFF
TGTGCCAGCAGCCAAGTAATTCGGGAGGGGGCGCGGAACACTGAAGCTTTCTTT
>TRBJ1-5|TRBD1|TRBV7-2|NA
CASSLTGTVSNQPQHF
TGTGCCAGCAGCTTAACCGGGACAGTTAGCAATCAGCCCCAGCATTTT
>TRBJ1-5|NA|TRBV19|NA
CAASDPRYSNQPQHF
TGTGCAGCGTCAGACCCTAGATATAGCAATCAGCCCCAGCATTTT
>TRBJ2-1|TRBD2|TRBV6-2/TRBV6-3|NA
CASSRRRAGDEGEQFF
TGTGCCAGCAGTCGCCGTCGAGCGGGAGACGAGGGTGAGCAGTTCTTC
>TRBJ1-2|TRBD1|TRBV5-5|NA
CASSFGQGARGYTF
TGTGCCAGCAGCTTTGGACAGGGGGCACGTGGCTACACCTTC
>TRBJ2-5|NA|TRBV30|NA
CAWRGGPQETQYF
TGTGCCTGGAGAGGGGGACCCCAAGAGACCCAGTACTTC
>TRBJ2-1|NA|TRBV10-3|NA
CAAQSSENNEQFF
TGTGCCGCCCAATCTAGCGAGAACAATGAGCAGTTCTTC
>TRBJ1-5|NA|TRBV6-5|NA
CASIFWSGAGQPQHF
TGTGCCAGCATATTTTGGTCAGGCGCGGGCCAGCCCCAGCATTTT